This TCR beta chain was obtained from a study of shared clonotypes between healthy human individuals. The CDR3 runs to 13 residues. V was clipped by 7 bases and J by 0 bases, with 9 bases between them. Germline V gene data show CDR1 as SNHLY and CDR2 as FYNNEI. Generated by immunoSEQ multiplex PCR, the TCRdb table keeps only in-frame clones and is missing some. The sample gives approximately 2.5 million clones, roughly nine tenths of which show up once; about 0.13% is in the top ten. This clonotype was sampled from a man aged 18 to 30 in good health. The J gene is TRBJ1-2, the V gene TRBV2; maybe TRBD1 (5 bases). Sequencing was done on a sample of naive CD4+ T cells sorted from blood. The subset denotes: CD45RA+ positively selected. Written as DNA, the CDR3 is TGTGCCAGCATCCCGACAGCTAACTATGGCTACACCTTC. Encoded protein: CASIPTANYGYTF.